These 10 T cell receptor beta chains came from one sample sequenced in a study of cytomegalovirus exposure and HLA in healthy donors. The primer mix had 60 Vbeta and 13 Jbeta primers. The assay was immunoSEQ multiplex PCR, and TCRdb's table has in-frame clones only and misses some. The listing contains fewer than 150,000 clones. The sample consisted of PBMCs. The receptors shown here come from a middle-aged man in good health and CMV-seronegative.

The rearrangement links TRBV6-5 to TRBJ2-2; weak D call: TRBD2 (7 bases). Between the trimmed V and J ends, which lost 6 bases and 5 bases, there was a span of 16 bases. Looked up from germline, CDR1 is MNHEY and CDR2 is SVGAGI. The CDR3 consists of 15 residues. The CDR3 nucleotides read TGTGCCAGCAGCGTGAAGGGGGGGGGAACCGGGGAGCTGTTTTTT. It specifies CASSVKGGGTGELFF.

V and J are TRBV5-6 and TRBJ2-7; 9 bases are shared with TRBD1. This CDR3 has 14 amino acids. CDR1 is SGHDT and CDR2 is YYEEEE in the germline V gene. V dropped 4 bases and J dropped 9; count of bases not matched to a gene: 11. CDR3 loop: CASSRDRALGGQYF. The CDR3 coding sequence is TGTGCCAGCAGCCGGGACAGGGCCTTGGGGGGGCAGTACTTC.

This rearrangement joins TRBV11-1 to TRBJ2-3; D unresolved. There are 14 residues in the CDR3. Germline V gives CDR1 SGHAT, CDR2 FQDESV (reference sequence). V gave up 2 bases and J gave up 3 bases, with 9 bases separating them. The CDR3, as DNA: TGTGCCAGCAGCTTAACAGTCATGACAGATACGCAGTATTTT. It codes for CASSLTVMTDTQYF.

The gene calls are TRBV28 and TRBJ2-5; a possible D gene is TRBD1 (6 bases). CDR1 is MDHEN, CDR2 SYDVKM, per germline. The CDR3 sequence is 13 residues long. Between the trimmed V and J ends, which lost 6 bases and 2 bases, there was a span of 10 bases. This chain's CDR3 is CASSETGQETQYF. CDR3 nucleotides: TGTGCCAGCAGCGAGACAGGACAAGAGACCCAGTACTTC.

V is TRBV11-3 and J is TRBJ2-1, with unresolved D. With 3 bases removed from V and 10 bases from J, the gap between germline ends came to 13 bases. The germline gives CDR1 SGHNT, CDR2 YENEEA. The CDR3 consists of 13 residues. The CDR3 sequence: CASSFAPSREQFF. In DNA, the CDR3 is TGTGCCAGCAGCTTTGCCCCTTCGCGCGAGCAGTTCTTC.

This chain connects TRBV4-3 to TRBJ2-1; maybe TRBD2 (5 bases). Trimming stripped 4 bases from V and 2 bases from J, with 12 bases between. From germline, CDR1 is LGHNA and CDR2 YSLEER. The CDR3 has 15 residues. CDR3 nucleotides: TGCGCCAGCAGCCTTCTCGCCGGGACCTACAATGAGCAGTTCTTC. Translated: CASSLLAGTYNEQFF.

As concerns this clone: The sample has other DNA sequences that encode this CDR3 too. The chain carries TRBV2 and TRBJ1-1; 10 positions agree with TRBD1. Germline values: CDR1 SNHLY, CDR2 FYNNEI. Unmatched junction bases numbered 3, after V lost 6 bases and J lost 5 bases. The length of the CDR3 is 13 residues. The CDR3 is CASRRTGGTEAFF. DNA for the CDR3: TGTGCCAGCAGGAGGACAGGGGGGACTGAAGCTTTCTTT.

The CDR3: CASSQEGQGTEAFF. CDR3 nucleotides: TGTGCCAGCAGCCAAGAGGGACAGGGAACTGAAGCTTTCTTT. The chain is built from TRBV7-9 and TRBJ1-1; 9 nucleotides agree with TRBD1. This CDR3 contains 14 residues. From germline, CDR1 is SEHNR and CDR2 FQNEAQ (reference sequence). J was trimmed by 5 bases and V by 5 bases; bases with no gene match: 6.

DNA for the CDR3: TGTGCCAGCAGCGTAGGGGGACTAGCGGGGTACACAGATACGCAGTATTTT. Translation: CASSVGGLAGYTDTQYF. The V call is TRBV9, the J call TRBJ2-3; 13 nucleotides match TRBD2. This CDR3 is built from 17 residues. Germline values: CDR1 SGDLS, CDR2 YYNGEE. With V trimmed by 0 bases and J by 2 bases, 3 bases remained unmatched. Full variable domain (missing parts from reference TRBV9 and TRBJ2-3): DSGVTQTPKHLITATGQRVTLRCSPRSGDLSVYWYQQSLDQGLQFLIQYYNGEERAKGNILERFSAQQFPDLHSELNLSSLELGDSALYFCASSVGGLAGYTDTQYFGPGTRLTVL.

The rearrangement links TRBV4-2 to TRBJ2-3; TRBD1 is a possible D gene (6 bases). Trimming cost V 0 bases and J 3 bases, with 10 bases left between them. This CDR3 region has 15 residues. The germline V gene encodes CDR1 LGHNA and CDR2 YNFKEQ. Written as DNA, the CDR3 is TGTGCCAGCAGCCAAGAACAGCAGGGGACAGATACGCAGTATTTT. Protein product: CASSQEQQGTDTQYF.